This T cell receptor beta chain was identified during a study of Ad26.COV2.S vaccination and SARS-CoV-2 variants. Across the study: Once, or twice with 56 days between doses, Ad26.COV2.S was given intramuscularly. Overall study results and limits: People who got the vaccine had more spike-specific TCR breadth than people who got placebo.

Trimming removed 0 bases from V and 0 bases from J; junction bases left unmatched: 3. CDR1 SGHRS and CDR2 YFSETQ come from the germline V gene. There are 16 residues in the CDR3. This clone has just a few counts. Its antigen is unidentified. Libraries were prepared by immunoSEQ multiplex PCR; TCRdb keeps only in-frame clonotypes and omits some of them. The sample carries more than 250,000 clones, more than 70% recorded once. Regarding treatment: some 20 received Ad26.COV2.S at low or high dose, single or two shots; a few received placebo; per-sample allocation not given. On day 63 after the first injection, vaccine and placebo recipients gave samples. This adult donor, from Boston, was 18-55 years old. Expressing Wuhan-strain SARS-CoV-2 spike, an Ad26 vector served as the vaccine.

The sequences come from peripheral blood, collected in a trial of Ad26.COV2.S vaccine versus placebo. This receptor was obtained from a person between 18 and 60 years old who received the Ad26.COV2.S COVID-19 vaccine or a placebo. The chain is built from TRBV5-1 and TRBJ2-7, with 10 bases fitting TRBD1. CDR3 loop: CASSLATGGASYEQYF. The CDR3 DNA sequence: TGCGCCAGCAGCTTGGCGACAGGGGGCGCCTCCTACGAGCAGTACTTC.